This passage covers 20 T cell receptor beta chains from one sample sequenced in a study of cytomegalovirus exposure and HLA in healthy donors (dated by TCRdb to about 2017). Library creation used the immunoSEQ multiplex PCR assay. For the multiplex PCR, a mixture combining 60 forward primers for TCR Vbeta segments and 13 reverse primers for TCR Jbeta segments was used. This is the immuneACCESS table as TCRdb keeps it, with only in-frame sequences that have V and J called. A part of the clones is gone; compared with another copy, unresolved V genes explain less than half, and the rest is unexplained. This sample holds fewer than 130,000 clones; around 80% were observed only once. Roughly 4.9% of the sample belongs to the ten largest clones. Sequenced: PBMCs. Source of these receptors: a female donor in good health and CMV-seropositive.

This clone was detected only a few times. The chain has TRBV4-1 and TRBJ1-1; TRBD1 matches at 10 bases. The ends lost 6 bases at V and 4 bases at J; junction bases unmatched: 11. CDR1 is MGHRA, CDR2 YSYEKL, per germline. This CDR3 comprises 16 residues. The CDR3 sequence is CASRSPGQGKITEAFF. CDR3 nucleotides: TGCGCCAGCAGATCTCCGGGACAGGGGAAAATCACTGAAGCTTTCTTT.

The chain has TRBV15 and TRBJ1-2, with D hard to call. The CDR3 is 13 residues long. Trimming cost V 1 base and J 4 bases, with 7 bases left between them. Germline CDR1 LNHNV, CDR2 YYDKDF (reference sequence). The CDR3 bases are TGTGCCACCAGCAGAGGAACAAGCTATGGCTACACCTTC. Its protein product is CATSRGTSYGYTF.

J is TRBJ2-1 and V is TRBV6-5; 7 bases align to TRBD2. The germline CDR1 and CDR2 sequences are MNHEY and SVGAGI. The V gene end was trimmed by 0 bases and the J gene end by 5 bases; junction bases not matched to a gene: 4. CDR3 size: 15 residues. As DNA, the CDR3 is TGTGCCAGCAGTTACTCGCCGCGGGGGAACAATGAGCAGTTCTTC. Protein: CASSYSPRGNNEQFF.

The CDR3 nucleotides are TGTGCCAGCAGTCCCCCGACAGGGGGCAATCAGCCCCAGCATTTT. Protein product: CASSPPTGGNQPQHF. The chain links TRBV28 to TRBJ1-5, with 8 positions matching TRBD1. CDR1 and CDR2 from the germline V gene are MDHEN and SYDVKM. This CDR3 has 15 amino acids. V was pared by 5 bases and J by 2 bases, with 5 bases of the junction left unmatched.

The CDR3 DNA follows: TGTGCCAGCAGACCGAGCGGTCAGTACGAGCAGTACTTC. The encoded protein is CASRPSGQYEQYF. This rearrangement joins TRBV27 to TRBJ2-7, with a possible D match to TRBD2 (5 bases). This CDR3 spans 13 amino acids. CDR1 and CDR2 from the germline V gene are MNHEY and SMNVEV (reference sequence). Trimming removed 6 bases from V and 4 bases from J, with 13 bases in between.

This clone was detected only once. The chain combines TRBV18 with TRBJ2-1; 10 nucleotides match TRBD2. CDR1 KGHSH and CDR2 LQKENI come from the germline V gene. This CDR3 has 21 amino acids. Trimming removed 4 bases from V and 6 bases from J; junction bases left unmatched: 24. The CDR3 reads CASSRITSGIFDPRGGNEQFF. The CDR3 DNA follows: TGTGCCAGCTCACGAATTACTAGCGGGATTTTCGACCCCCGTGGTGGCAATGAGCAGTTCTTC.

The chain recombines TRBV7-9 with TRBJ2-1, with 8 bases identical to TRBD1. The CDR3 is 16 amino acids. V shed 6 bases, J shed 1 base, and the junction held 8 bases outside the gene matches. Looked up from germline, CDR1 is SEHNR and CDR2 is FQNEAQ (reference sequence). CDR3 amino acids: CASSRQGRRSYNEQFF. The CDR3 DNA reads TGTGCCAGCAGTCGACAGGGGCGGAGGTCCTACAATGAGCAGTTCTTC.

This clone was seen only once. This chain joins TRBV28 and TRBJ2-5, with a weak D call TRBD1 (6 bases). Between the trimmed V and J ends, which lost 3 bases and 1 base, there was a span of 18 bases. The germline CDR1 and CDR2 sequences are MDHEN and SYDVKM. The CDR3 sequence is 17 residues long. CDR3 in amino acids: CASSFWAGVGIQETQYF. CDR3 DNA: TGTGCCAGCAGTTTCTGGGCAGGGGTTGGGATCCAAGAGACCCAGTACTTC.

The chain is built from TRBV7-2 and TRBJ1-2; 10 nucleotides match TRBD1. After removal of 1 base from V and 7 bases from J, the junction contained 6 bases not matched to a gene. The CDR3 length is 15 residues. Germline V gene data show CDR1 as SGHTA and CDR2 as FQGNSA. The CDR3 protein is CASSLVGRTGGGYTF. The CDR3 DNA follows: TGTGCCAGCAGCTTAGTGGGTAGGACAGGGGGTGGCTACACCTTC.

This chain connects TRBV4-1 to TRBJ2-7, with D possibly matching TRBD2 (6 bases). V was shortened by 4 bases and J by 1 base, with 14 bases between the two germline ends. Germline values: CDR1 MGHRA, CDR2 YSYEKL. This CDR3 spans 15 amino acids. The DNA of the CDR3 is TGCGCCAGCAGCCGGACGACGGGGACTTCCTACGAGCAGTACTTC. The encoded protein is CASSRTTGTSYEQYF.

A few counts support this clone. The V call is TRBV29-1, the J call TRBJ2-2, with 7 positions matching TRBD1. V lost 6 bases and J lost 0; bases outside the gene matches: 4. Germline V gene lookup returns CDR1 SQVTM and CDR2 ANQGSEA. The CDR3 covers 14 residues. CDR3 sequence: CSVRDRANTGELFF. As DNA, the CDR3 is TGCAGCGTGAGAGACAGGGCGAACACCGGGGAGCTGTTTTTT.

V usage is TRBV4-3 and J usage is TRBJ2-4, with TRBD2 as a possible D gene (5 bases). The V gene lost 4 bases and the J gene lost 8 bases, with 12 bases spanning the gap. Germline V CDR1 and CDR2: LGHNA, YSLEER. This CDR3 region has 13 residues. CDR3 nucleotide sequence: TGCGCCAGCAGCCTATCCGGGGTGGACATTCAGTACTTC. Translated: CASSLSGVDIQYF.

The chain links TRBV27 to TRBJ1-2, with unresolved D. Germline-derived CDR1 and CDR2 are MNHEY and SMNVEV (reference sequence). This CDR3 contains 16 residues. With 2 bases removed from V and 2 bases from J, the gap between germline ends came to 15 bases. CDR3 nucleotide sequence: TGTGCCAGCAGTTTAATCAGAGGCTTTAAAAACTATGGCTACACCTTC. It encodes CASSLIRGFKNYGYTF.

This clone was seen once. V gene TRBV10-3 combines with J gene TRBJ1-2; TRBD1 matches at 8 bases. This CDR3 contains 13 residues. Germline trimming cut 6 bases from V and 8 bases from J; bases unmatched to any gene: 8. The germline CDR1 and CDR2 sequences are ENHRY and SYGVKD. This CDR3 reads CAISDLTGDGYTF. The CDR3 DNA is TGTGCCATCAGCGACCTGACAGGGGACGGCTACACCTTC.

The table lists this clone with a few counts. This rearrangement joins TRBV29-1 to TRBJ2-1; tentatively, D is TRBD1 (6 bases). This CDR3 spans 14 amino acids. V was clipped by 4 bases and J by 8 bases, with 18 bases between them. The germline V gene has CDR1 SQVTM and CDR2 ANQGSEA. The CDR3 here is CSVADGGAWDEQFF. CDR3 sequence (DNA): TGCAGCGTTGCGGATGGGGGCGCGTGGGATGAGCAGTTCTTC.

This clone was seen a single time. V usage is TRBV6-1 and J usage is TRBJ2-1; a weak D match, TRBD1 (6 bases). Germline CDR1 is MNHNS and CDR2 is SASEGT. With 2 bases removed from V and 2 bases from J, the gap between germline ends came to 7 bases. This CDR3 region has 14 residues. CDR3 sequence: CASSEQGTYNEQFF. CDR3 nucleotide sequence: TGTGCCAGCAGTGAACAGGGGACCTACAATGAGCAGTTCTTC.

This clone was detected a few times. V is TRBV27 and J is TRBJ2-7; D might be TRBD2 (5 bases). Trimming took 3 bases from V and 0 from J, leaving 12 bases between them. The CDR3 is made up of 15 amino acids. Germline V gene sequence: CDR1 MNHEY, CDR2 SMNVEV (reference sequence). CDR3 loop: CASSLSGSGSYEQYF. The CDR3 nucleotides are TGTGCCAGCAGTTTGTCGGGATCAGGCTCCTACGAGCAGTACTTC.

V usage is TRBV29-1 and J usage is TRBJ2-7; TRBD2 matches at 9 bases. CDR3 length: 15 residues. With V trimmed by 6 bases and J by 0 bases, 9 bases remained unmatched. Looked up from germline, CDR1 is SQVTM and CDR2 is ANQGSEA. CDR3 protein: CSVVGSGGTSYEQYF. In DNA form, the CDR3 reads TGCAGCGTCGTAGGCAGCGGGGGGACCTCCTACGAGCAGTACTTC.

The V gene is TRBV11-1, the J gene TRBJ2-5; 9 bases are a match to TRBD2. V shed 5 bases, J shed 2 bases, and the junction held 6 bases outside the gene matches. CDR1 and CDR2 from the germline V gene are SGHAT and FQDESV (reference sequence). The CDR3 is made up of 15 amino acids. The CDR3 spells CASSRLAGIQETQYF. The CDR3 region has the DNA TGTGCCAGCAGCCGTCTAGCGGGAATACAAGAGACCCAGTACTTC.

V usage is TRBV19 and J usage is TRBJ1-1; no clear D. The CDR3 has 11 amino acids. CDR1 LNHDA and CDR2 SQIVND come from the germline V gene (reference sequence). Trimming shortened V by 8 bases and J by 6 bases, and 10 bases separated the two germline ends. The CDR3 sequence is CASGRLAEAFF. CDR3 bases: TGTGCCAGTGGAAGACTTGCTGAAGCTTTCTTT.